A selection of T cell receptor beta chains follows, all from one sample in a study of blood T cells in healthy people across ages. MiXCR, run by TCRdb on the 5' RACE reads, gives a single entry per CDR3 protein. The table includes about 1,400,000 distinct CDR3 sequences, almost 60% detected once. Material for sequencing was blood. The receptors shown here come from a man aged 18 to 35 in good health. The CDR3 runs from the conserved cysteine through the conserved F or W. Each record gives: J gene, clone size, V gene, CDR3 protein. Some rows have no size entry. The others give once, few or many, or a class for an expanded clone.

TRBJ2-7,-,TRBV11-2,CASIEQGYNEQYF
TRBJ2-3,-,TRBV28,CASRGGPLDTQYF
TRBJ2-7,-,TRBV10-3,CAIRASGSSYNEQYF
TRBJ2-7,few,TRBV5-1,CASSPTGDSSYEQYF
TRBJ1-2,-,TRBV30,CAWRLQGGTGYTF
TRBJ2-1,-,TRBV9,CASSATSSPYNEQFF
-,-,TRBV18,CASSPSGGHSGEDEQYF
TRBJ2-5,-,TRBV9,CASSVGRVEETQYF
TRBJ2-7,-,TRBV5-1,CASSLGDSDYYEQYF
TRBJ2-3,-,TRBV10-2,CASSESGQGALTDTQYF
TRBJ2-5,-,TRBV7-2,CASSYNGATPLGTQYF
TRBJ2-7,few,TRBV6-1,CASRKPQGIYEQYF
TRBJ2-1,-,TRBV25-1,CASPTKAGIHNEQFF